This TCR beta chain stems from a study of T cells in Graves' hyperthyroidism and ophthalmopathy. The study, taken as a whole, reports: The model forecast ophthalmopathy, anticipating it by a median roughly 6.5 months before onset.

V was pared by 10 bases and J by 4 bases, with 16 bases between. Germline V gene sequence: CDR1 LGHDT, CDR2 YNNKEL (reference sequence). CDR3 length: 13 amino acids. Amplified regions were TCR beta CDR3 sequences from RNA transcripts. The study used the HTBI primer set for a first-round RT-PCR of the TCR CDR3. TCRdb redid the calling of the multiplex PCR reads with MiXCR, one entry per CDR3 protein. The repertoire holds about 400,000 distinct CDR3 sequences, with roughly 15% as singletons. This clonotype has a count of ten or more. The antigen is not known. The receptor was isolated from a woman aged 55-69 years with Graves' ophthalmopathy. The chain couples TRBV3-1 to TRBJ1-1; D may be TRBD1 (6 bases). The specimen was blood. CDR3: CATGGGGGTEAFF. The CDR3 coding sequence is TGTGCCACCGGAGGCGGGGGCGGCACTGAAGCTTTCTTT.